This T cell receptor beta chain was retrieved from a study of blood T cells in healthy people across ages. Findings of the study overall: Unsorted PBMCs blocked a conclusive comparison of naive and antigen-experienced cells. The recorded TCR beta diversity per million T cells decreased in a roughly linear manner with age.

The CDR3 contains 15 residues. The germline gives CDR1 ENHRY, CDR2 SYGVKD. Unmatched junction bases numbered 7, after V lost 5 bases and J lost 2 bases. Details on this clonotype: Its antigen is as yet unknown.

Alongside a J-beta primer mix, a sample-barcoded 5' primer served in a second PCR lasting roughly 6 to 11 cycles. Each of the samples gave a minimum of 2.5 million paired-end reads that contained CDR3. TCRdb re-called the 5' RACE reads with MiXCR, one entry per CDR3 protein. The sample gives hundreds of thousands of distinct CDR3 sequences, about 21% of which show up once; 3.5% to 4% is in the top ten. V gene TRBV10-3 combines with J gene TRBJ2-5; 8 bases map to TRBD2. Sequencing was carried out using blood. This clonotype was sampled from a man aged 65-85 years in good health. The CDR3 sequence is CAISTRGLGQETQYF. In DNA form, the CDR3 reads TGTGCCATCAGTACCAGGGGACTAGGACAAGAGACCCAGTACTTC.